This T cell receptor beta chain derives from a study of blood T cell repertoires in COVID-19. Study-level background: The samples span acute and convalescent COVID-19 from the United States, Italy and Spain.

Per the study methods: Amplification of reference gene primers provided the estimated nucleated cell counts. Method: immunoSEQ multiplex PCR; TCRdb's copy keeps in-frame clones and lacks some. V, J and clone size reflect that table, while D and trimming were determined from the DNA. Of about 220,000 clones detected, 80% appear once; the ten largest clones hold roughly 13%. There are 14 residues in the CDR3. V lost 3 bases, J lost 8 bases, and 7 bases stayed unmatched. The germline V gene encodes CDR1 MNHEY and CDR2 SMNVEV (reference sequence). The sample was peripheral blood. The J gene is TRBJ1-1, the V gene TRBV27; 9 bases match TRBD1. The origin of this receptor is a human donor in a cohort sampled during active COVID-19. CDR3 in DNA: TGTGCCAGCAGTTTCATCAGGGGGACAGGGGAAGCTTTCTTT. It is translated as CASSFIRGTGEAFF.